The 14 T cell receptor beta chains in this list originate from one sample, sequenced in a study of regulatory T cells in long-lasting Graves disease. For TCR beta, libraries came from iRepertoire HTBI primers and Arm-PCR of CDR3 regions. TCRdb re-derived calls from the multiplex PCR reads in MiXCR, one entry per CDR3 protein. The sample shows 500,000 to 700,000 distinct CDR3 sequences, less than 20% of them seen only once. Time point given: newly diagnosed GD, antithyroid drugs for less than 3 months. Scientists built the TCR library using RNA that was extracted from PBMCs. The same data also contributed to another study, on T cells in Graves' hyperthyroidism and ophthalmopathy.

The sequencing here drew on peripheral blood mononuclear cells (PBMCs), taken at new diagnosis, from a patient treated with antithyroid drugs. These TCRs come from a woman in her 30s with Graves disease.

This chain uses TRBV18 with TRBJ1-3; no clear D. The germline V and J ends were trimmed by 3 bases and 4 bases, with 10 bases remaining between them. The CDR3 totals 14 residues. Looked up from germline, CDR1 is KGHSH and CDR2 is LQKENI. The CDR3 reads CASSPSVNGNTIYF. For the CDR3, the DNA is TGTGCCAGCTCACCGTCCGTCAACGGAAACACCATATATTTT.

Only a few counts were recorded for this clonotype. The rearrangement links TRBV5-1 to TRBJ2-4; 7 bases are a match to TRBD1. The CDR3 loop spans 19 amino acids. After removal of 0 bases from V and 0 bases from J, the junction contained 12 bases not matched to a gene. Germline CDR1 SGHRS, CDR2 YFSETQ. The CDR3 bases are TGCGCCAGCAGCTTGGCCACCCACAGGGGTACACTAGCCAAAAACATTCAGTACTTC. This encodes CASSLATHRGTLAKNIQYF.

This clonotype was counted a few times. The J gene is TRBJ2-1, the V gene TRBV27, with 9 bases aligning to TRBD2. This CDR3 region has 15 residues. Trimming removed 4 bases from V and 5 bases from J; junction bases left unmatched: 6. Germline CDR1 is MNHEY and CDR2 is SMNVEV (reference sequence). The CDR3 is CASSSKTSGHNEQFF. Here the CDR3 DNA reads TGTGCCAGCAGTTCAAAGACTAGCGGCCACAATGAGCAGTTCTTC.

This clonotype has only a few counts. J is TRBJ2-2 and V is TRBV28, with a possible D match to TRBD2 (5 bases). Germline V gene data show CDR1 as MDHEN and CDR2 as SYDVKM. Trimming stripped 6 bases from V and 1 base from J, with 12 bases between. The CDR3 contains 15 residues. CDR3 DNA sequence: TGTGCCAGCAGGAAGCCCAGCGGGAACACCGGGGAGCTGTTTTTT. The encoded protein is CASRKPSGNTGELFF.

The CDR3 reads CASSVLGRETQYF. Here the CDR3 DNA reads TGTGCCAGCAGTGTTTTAGGGAGAGAGACCCAGTACTTC. The V call is TRBV2, the J call TRBJ2-5; possibly TRBD2 for D (5 bases). The CDR3 totals 13 residues. The V end was cut by 4 bases, the J end by 4 bases, with 10 bases between. In germline, CDR1 is SNHLY, CDR2 FYNNEI.

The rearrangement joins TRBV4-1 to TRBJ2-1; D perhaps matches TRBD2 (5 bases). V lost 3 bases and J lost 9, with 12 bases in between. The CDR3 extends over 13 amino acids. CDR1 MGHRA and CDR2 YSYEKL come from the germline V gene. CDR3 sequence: CASSHELRAEQFF. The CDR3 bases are TGCGCCAGCAGCCATGAGTTGAGGGCTGAGCAGTTCTTC.

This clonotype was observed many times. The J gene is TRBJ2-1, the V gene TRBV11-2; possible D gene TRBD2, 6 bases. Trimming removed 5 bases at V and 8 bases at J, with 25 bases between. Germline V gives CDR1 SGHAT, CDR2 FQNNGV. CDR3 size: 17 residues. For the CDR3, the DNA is TGTGCCAGCAGCCACTTGAAAACGGGGAGTGCGGGGTATGAGCAGTTCTTC. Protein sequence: CASSHLKTGSAGYEQFF.

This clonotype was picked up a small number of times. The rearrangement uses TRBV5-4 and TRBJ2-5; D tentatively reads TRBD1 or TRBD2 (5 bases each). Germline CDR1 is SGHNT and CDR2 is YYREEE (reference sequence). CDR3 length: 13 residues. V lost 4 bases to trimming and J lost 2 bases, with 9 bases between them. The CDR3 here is CASSQWGQETQYF. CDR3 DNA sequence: TGTGCCAGCAGCCAGTGGGGGCAAGAGACCCAGTACTTC.

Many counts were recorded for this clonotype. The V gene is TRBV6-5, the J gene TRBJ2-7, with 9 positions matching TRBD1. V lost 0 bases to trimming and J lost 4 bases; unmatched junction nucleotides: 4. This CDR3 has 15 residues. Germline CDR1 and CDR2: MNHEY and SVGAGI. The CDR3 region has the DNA TGTGCCAGCAGTTACTCGGGACAGGGCTTTTACGAGCAGTACTTC. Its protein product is CASSYSGQGFYEQYF.

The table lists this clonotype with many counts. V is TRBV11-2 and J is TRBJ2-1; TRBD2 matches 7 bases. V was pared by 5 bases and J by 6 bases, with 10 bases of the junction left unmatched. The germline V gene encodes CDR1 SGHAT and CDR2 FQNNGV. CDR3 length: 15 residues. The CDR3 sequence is CASSQRGVVANEQFF. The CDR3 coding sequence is TGTGCCAGCAGCCAGCGGGGAGTGGTTGCCAATGAGCAGTTCTTC.

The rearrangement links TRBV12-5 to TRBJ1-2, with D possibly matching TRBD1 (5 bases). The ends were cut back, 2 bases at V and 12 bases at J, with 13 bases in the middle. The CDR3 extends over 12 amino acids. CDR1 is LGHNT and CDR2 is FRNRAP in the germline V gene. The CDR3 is CASGLLGTVHTF. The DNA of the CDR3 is TGTGCTAGTGGTTTGCTAGGGACGGTCCACACCTTC.

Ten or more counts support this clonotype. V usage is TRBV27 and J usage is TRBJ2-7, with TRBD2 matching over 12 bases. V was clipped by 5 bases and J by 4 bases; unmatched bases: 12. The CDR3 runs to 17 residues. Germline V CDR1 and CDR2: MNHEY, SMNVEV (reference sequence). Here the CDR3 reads CASSKSGGLAGKYEQYF. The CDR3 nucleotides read TGTGCCAGCAGTAAATCGGGGGGACTAGCGGGTAAATACGAGCAGTACTTC.

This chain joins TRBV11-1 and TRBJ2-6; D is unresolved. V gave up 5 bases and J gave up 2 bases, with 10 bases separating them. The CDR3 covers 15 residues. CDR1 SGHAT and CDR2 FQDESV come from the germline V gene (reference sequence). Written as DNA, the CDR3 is TGTGCCAGCAGCCAAGCCTTGGCTGGGGCCAACGTCCTGACTTTC. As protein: CASSQALAGANVLTF. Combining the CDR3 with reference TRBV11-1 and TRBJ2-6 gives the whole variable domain EAEVAQSPRYKITEKSQAVAFWCDPISGHATLYWYRQILGQGPELLVQFQDESVVDDSQLPKDRFSAERLKGVDSTLKIQPAELGDSAMYLCASSQALAGANVLTFGAGSRLTVL.

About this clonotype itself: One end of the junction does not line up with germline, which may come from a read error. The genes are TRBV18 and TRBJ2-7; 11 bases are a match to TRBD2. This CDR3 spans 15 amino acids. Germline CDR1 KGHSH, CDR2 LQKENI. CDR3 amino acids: CASSPPALAGVEQCF. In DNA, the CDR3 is TGTGCCAGCTCACCACCTGCACTAGCGGGAGTAGAGCAGTGCTTC.